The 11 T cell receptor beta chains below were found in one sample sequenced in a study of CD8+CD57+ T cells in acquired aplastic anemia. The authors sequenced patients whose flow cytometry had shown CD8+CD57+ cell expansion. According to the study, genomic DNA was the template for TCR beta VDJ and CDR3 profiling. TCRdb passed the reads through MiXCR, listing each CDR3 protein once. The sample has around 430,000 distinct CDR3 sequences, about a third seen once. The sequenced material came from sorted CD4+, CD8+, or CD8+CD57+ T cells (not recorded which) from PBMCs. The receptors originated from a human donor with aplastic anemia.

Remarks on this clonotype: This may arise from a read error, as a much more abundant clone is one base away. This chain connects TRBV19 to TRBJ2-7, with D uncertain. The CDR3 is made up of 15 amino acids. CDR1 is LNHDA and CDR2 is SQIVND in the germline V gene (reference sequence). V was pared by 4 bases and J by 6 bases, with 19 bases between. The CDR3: CASSTQFGPTCEQYF. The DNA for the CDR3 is TGTGCCAGTAGTACCCAGTTCGGTCCCACCTGCGAGCAGTACTTC.

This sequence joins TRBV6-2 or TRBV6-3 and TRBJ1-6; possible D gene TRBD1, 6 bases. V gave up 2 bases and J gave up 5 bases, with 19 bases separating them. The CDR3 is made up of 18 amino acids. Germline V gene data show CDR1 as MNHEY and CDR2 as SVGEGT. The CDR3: CASSYRTPGRGNNSPLHF. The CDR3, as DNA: TGTGCCAGCAGTTACCGTACCCCGGGTAGGGGGAATAATTCACCCCTCCACTTT.

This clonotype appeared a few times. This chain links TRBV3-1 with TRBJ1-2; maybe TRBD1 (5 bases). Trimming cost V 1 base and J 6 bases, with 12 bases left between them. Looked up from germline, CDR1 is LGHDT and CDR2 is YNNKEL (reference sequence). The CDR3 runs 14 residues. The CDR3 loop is CASSQAVGADGYTF. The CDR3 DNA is TGTGCCAGCAGCCAAGCTGTAGGGGCGGATGGCTACACCTTC.

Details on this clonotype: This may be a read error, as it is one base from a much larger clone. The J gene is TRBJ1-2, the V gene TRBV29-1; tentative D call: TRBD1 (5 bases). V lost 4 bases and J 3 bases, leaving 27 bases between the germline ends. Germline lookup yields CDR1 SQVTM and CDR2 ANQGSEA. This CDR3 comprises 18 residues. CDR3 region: CSVAVSSRAGQGYYGYTF. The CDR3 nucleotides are TGCAGCGTTGCAGTCTCTAGTCGGGCAGGACAAGGCTACTATGGCTACACCTTC.

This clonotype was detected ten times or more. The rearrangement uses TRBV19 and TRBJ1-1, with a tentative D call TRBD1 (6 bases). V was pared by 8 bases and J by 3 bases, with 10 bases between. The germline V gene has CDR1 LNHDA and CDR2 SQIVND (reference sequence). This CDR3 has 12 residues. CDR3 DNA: TGTGCCAGTCAGGGGACCTACACTGAAGCTTTCTTT. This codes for CASQGTYTEAFF.

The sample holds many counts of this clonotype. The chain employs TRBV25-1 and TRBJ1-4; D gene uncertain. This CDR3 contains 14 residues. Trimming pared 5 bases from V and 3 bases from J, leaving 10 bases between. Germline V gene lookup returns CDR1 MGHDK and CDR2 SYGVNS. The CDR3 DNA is TGTGCCAGCAGTCGTGGTTTGGCTAATGAAAAACTGTTTTTT. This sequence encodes CASSRGLANEKLFF.

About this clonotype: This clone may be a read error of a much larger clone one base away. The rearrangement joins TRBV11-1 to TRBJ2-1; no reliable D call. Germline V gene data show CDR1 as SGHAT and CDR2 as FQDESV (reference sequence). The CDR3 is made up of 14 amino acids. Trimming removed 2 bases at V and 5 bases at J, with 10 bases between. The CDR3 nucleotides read TGTGCCAGCAGCTTACACAAGGCGAACAATGAGCAGTTCTTC. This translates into CASSLHKANNEQFF. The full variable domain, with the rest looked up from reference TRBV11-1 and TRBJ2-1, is EAEVAQSPRYKITEKSQAVAFWCDPISGHATLYWYRQILGQGPELLVQFQDESVVDDSQLPKDRFSAERLKGVDSTLKIQPAELGDSAMYLCASSLHKANNEQFFGPGTRLTVL.

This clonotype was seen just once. The CDR3 DNA is TGTGCCAGCAGTGAACTCTTAGCGGGGATAATCCAAGAGACCCAGTACTTC. This encodes CASSELLAGIIQETQYF. This chain joins TRBV25-1 and TRBJ2-7, with TRBD2 matching over 8 bases. The end of the DNA is better explained by TRBJ2-5, so the J call may be wrong. This CDR3 region has 17 residues. Looked up from germline, CDR1 is MGHDK and CDR2 is SYGVNS.

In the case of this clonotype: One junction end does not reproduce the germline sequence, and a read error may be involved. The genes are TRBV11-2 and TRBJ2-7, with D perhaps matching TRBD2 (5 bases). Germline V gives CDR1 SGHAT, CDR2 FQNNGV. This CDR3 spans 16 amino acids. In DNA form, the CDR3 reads TGTGCCAGCAGCCAAGGAACCCGGGAATCCTCCTACGGGCAGTACTTC. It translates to CASSQGTRESSYGQYF.

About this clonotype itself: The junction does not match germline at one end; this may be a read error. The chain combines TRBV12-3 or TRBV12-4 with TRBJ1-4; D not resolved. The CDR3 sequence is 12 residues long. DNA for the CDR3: TGTGCCAGTAAACGGAGGAATGAAAAACTGGTTTTT. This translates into CASKRRNEKLVF.

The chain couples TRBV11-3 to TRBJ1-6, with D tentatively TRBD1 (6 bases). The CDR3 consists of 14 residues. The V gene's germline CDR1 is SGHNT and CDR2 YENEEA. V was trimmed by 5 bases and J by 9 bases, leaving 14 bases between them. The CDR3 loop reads CASSTGLFGSPLHF. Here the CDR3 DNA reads TGTGCCAGCAGCACAGGGTTGTTCGGTTCACCCCTCCACTTT.